The clone carrying this TCR beta chain showed up just a few times. Its specificity is not known. The CDR3 has 15 amino acids. The V and J ends lost 2 bases and 5 bases, in that order; junction bases with no gene match: 4. CDR1 and CDR2 (germline): SGDLS, YYNGEE. TCRdb independently ran MiXCR on the RT-PCR reads; one entry per CDR3 protein. The table lists roughly 780,000 distinct CDR3 sequences, approximately 18% of them singletons, with roughly a tenth in the top ten. These data are taken from a study of response to subunit inactivated influenza vaccine. Findings and limits, study-wide: Authors suggested few new T cells are recruited by each seasonal influenza vaccination.

The J gene is TRBJ1-6, the V gene TRBV9; 7 nucleotides match TRBD1. The sample here was PBMCs from blood, taken 4 to 6 days after vaccination. The sequence derives from a man aged 45-60 years who received an inactivated influenza vaccine. DNA of the CDR3: TGTGCCAGCAGCGTCCGGGACAGCAATAATTCACCCCTCCACTTT. This translates into CASSVRDSNNSPLHF.